The clone carrying this T cell receptor (beta chain) was recorded a few times. The antigen is not known. The germline CDR1 and CDR2 sequences are MNHEY and SVGEGT. The J segment lost 7 bases and the V segment lost 5 bases, leaving 9 bases of the junction unmatched. This CDR3 spans 15 amino acids. This entry comes from a study of T cell repertoires in cytomegalovirus infection. Across the study: Both a matching HLA type and CMV infection were indicated by public TCR beta signatures.

TCRdb re-called the reads through MiXCR, storing one row per CDR3 protein. Of around 450,000 distinct CDR3 sequences detected, roughly 30% appear once; the ten largest clones hold around 13%. Study-wide results and limits: Cumulative frequency of public TCR beta families picked out carriers of CMV plus the relevant HLA. It was HLA-C-restricted CMV-specific TCR beta clonotypes that dominated the response ex vivo.

This chain links TRBV6-2 or TRBV6-3 with TRBJ1-2; TRBD1 aligns across 11 bases. The sequenced sample consisted of PBMCs. This clonotype was obtained from a human donor in good health (CMV status not recorded). Some clones in this sample may be carry-over from other donors' samples. The CDR3 protein is CASSEWDRGKRGYTF. The CDR3 nucleotides read TGTGCCAGCAGTGAGTGGGACAGGGGGAAGCGTGGCTACACCTTC.